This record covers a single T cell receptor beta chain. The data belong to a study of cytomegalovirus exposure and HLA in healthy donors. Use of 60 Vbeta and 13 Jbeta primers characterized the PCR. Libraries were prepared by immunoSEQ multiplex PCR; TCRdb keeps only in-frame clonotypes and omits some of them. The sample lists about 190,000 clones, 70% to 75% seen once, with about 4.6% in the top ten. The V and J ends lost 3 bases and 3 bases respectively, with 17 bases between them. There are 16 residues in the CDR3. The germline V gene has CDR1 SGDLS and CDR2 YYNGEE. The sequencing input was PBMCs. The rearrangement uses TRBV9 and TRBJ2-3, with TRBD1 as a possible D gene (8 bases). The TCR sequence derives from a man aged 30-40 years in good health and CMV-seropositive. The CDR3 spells CASSADRAGVTDTQYF. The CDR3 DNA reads TGTGCCAGCAGCGCGGACAGGGCGGGAGTAACAGATACGCAGTATTTT.